Listed here are 3 T cell receptor beta chains from one sample, sequenced in a study of cytomegalovirus exposure and HLA in healthy donors. PCR involved 60 Vbeta and 13 Jbeta primers. Repertoires were generated with immunoSEQ multiplex PCR, while TCRdb's copy carries only in-frame clones and drops some. There are around 87,000 clones in the sample; 65% to 85% occur only once, and approximately 1.3% lies in the top ten. Specimen: PBMCs. Every receptor here comes from a girl aged 2 to 9 in good health and CMV-seropositive.

This sequence joins TRBV25-1 and TRBJ1-5, with 10 bases lining up with TRBD1. Germline CDR1 MGHDK, CDR2 SYGVNS. V dropped 3 bases and J dropped 7; count of bases not matched to a gene: 3. The CDR3 has 14 amino acids. CDR3 residues: CASSDWDRGQPQHF. The CDR3 DNA sequence: TGTGCCAGCAGTGATTGGGACAGGGGACAGCCCCAGCATTTT.

This clone was observed a few times. The gene calls are TRBV6-5 and TRBJ1-1; D unclear. The V end was cut by 0 bases, the J end by 5 bases, with 13 bases between. CDR1 is MNHEY, CDR2 SVGAGI, per germline. The CDR3 length is 15 residues. The CDR3 loop reads CASSYSRGKGTEAFF. CDR3 nucleotides: TGTGCCAGCAGTTACTCAAGAGGGAAAGGGACTGAAGCTTTCTTT.

The CDR3 coding sequence is TGTGCCAGTAGTCAGTGGCCCGGGGAGCTGTTTTTT. It encodes CASSQWPGELFF. The chain employs TRBV19 and TRBJ2-2; D is uncertain. The CDR3 runs to 12 residues. V was cut by 5 bases and J by 6 bases, with 7 bases left in between. Germline V gene sequence: CDR1 LNHDA, CDR2 SQIVND (reference sequence).